The subject of this entry is one T cell receptor (beta chain). Its antigen is as yet unknown. This specimen comes from a study of CD8 T cells in ankylosing spondylitis. Study-level points and caveats: A motif of fewer than ten highly homologous TCR beta variants was seen as apparently characteristic of ankylosing spondylitis blood. Earlier studies detected some motif variants in reactive arthritis synovial fluid and blood. Researchers reportedly found disease-linked clones significantly enriched in matched ankylosing spondylitis synovial fluid.

TCRdb ran MiXCR on the 5' RACE reads and lists one entry per CDR3 protein. This sample has about 750,000 distinct CDR3 sequences; 15% to 20% occur once, and the top ten carry around a fifth. This CDR3 is built from 14 residues. The ends were cut back, 3 bases at V and 5 bases at J, with 11 bases in the middle. The germline V gene has CDR1 SGHVS and CDR2 FQNEAQ. The V call is TRBV7-8, the J call TRBJ1-5; D not certain. Sequenced material: blood, either unsorted or a sorted T cell fraction (not recorded which). The sequence was collected from a male donor with ankylosing spondylitis. CDR3 in amino acids: CASSFGSSDQPQHF. The CDR3 nucleotides read TGTGCCAGCAGCTTCGGGTCCAGTGATCAGCCCCAGCATTTT.